The T cell receptor beta chain described here comes from a study of T cell repertoires in cytomegalovirus infection. Overall study context: Public signatures in TCR beta pointed to CMV infection and matching HLA type.

The V end was cut by 2 bases, the J end by 4 bases, with 8 bases between. This CDR3 region has 14 residues. Looked up from germline, CDR1 is MDHEN and CDR2 is SYDVKM. This clonotype showed up just a few times. The antigen remains unidentified. General observations from the study: Ex vivo responses were dominated by HLA-C-restricted CMV-specific TCR beta clonotypes.

TCRdb re-called the reads through MiXCR, storing one row per CDR3 protein. Found here are 100,000 or so distinct CDR3 sequences, 42% of them singletons; the top ten hold about three quarters. The TCR originated in a human donor in good health (CMV status not recorded). Some clones in this sample may be carry-over from other donors' samples. Sequenced material: CD8+ T cells from cultured PBMCs, taken from culture after CMV antigen stimulation. The chain couples TRBV28 to TRBJ1-4; the D is unclear. CDR3: CASSLIQLNEKLFF. In DNA, the CDR3 is TGTGCCAGCAGTTTAATACAGCTTAATGAAAAACTGTTTTTT.